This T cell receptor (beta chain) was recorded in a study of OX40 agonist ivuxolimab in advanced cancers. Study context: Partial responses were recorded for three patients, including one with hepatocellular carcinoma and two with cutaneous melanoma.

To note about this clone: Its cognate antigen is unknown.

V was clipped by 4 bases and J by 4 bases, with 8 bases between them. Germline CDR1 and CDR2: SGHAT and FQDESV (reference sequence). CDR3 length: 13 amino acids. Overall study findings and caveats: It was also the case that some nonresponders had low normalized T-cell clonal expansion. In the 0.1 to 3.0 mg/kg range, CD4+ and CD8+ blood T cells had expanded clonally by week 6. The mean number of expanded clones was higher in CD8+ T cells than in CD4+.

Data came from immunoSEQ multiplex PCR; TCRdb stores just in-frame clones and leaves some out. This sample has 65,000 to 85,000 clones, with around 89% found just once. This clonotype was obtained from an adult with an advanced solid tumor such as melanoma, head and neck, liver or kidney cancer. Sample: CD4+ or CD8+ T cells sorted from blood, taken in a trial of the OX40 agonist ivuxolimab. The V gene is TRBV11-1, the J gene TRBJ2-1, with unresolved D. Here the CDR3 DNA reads TGTGCCAGCAGCTCCCGTGGATACAATGAGCAGTTCTTC. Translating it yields CASSSRGYNEQFF.